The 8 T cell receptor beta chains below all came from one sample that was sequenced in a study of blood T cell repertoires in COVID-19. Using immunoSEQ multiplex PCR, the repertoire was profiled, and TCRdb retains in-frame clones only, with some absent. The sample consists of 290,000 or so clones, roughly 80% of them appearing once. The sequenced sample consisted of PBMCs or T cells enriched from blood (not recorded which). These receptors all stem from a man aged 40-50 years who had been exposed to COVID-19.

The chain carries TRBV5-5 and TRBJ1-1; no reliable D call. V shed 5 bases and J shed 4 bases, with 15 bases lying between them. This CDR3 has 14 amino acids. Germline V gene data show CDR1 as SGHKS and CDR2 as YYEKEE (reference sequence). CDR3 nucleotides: TGTGCCAGCAGGCGCGGAGCCACTGGCACTGAAGCTTTCTTT. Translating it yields CASRRGATGTEAFF. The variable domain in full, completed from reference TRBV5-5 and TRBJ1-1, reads DAGVTQSPTHLIKTRGQQVTLRCSPISGHKSVSWYQQVLGQGPQFIFQYYEKEERGRGNFPDRFSARQFPNYSSELNVNALLLGDSALYLCASRRGATGTEAFFGQGTRLTVV.

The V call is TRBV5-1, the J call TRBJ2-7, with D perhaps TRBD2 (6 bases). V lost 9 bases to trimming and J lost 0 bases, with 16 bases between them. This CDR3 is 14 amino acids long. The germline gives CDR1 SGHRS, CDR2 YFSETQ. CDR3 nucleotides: TGCGCCACCTCATGGGTCGGGGGCTCCTACGAGCAGTACTTC. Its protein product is CATSWVGGSYEQYF.

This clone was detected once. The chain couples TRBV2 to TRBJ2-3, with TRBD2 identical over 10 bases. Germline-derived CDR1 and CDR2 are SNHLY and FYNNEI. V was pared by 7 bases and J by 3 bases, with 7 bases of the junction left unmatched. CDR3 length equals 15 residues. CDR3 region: CASTRSGRATDTQYF. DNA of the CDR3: TGTGCCAGCACCCGCAGCGGGAGGGCGACAGATACGCAGTATTTT.

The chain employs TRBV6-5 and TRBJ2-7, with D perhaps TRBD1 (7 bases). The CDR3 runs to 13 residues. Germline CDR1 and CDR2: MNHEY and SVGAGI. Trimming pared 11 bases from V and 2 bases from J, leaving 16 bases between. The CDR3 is CAGAGGLPYEQYF. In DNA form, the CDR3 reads TGTGCCGGCGCAGGGGGGTTGCCCTACGAGCAGTACTTC.

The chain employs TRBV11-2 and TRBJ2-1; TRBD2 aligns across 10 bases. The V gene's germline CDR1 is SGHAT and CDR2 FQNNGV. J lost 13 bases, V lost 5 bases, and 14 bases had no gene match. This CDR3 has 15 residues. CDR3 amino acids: CASSPGASGSATQFF. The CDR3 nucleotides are TGTGCCAGCAGCCCCGGGGCTAGCGGGAGTGCAACACAGTTCTTC.

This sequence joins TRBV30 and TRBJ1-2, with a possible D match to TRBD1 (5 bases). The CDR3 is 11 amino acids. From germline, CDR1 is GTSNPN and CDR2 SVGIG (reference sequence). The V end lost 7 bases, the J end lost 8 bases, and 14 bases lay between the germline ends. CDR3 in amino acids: CASAPRQGYTF. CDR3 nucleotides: TGTGCCTCGGCACCCAGACAGGGCTACACCTTC. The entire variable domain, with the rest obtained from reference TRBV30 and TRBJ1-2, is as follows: SQTIHQWPATLVQPVGSPLSLECTVEGTSNPNLYWYRQAAGRGLQLLFYSVGIGQISSEVPQNLSASRPQDRQFILSSKKLLLSDSGFYLCASAPRQGYTFGSGTRLTVV.

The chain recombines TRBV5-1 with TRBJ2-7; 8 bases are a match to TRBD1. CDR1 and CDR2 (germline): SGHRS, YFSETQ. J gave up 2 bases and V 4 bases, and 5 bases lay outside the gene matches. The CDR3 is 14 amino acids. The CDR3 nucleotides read TGCGCCAGCAGCCGGACAGGGATAACCTACGAGCAGTACTTC. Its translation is CASSRTGITYEQYF.

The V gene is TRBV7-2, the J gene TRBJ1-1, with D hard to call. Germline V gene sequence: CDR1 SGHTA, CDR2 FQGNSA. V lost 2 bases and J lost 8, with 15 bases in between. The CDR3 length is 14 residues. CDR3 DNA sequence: TGTGCCAGCAGCTTAAATCGGGCCGGACTCGAAGCTTTCTTT. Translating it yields CASSLNRAGLEAFF.